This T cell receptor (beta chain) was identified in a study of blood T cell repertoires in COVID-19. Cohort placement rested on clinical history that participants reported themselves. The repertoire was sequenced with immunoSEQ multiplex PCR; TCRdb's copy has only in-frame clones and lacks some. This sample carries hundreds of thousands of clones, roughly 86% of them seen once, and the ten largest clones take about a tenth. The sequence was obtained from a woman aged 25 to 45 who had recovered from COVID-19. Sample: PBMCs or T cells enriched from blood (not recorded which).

CDR3 DNA: TGTGCCAGCAGTTCTTGGGGAGACACTGAAGCTTTCTTT. Translating gives CASSSWGDTEAFF. V gene TRBV12-3 or TRBV12-4 combines with J gene TRBJ1-1; D unresolved. Trimming took 4 bases from V and 3 from J, leaving 9 bases between them. CDR3 size: 13 residues.